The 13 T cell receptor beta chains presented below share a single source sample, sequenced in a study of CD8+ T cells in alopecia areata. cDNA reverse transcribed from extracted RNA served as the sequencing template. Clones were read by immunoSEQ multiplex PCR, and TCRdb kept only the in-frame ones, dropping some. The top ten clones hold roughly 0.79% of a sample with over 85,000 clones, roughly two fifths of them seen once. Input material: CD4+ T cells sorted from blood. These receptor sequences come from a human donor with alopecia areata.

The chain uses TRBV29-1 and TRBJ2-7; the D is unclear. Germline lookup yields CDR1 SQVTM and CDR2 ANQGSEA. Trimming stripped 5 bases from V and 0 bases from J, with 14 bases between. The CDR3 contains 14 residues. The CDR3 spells CSVLRTESSYEQYF. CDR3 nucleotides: TGCAGCGTTTTGCGGACGGAGAGCTCCTACGAGCAGTACTTC.

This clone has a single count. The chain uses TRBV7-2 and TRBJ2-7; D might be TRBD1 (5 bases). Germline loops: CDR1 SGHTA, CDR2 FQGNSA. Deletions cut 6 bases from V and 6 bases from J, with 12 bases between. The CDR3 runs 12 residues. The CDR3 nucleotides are TGTGCCAGCAGGGACGCAGGGCGCGAGCAGTACTTC. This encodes CASRDAGREQYF.

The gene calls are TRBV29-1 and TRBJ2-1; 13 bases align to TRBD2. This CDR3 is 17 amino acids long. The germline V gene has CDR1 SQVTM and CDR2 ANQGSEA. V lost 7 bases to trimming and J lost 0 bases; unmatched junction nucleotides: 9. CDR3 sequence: CSDRGLAGLSSYNEQFF. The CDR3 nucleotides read TGCAGCGACCGGGGACTAGCGGGGCTCAGCTCCTACAATGAGCAGTTCTTC.

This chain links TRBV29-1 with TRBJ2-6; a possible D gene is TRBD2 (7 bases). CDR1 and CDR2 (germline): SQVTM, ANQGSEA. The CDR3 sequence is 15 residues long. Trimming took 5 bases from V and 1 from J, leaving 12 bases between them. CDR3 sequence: CSVPGGPSGANVLTF. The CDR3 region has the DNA TGCAGCGTTCCCGGGGGGCCTTCTGGGGCCAACGTCCTGACTTTC.

CDR3 coding DNA: TGCGCCAGCAGCCAAGTCCCCGGGAATGAAAAACTGTTTTTT. Encoded protein: CASSQVPGNEKLFF. The chain employs TRBV4-3 and TRBJ1-4; D unresolved. The CDR3 extends over 14 amino acids. V lost 1 base, J lost 5 bases, and 8 bases lay in between. Germline CDR1 LGHNA, CDR2 YSLEER.

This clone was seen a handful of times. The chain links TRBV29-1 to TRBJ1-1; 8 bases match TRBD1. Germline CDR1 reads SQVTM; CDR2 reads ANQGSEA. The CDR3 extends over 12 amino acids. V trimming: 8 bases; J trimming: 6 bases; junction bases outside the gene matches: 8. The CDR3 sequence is CSLGQGVAEAFF. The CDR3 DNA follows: TGCAGCCTAGGACAGGGCGTCGCTGAAGCTTTCTTT.

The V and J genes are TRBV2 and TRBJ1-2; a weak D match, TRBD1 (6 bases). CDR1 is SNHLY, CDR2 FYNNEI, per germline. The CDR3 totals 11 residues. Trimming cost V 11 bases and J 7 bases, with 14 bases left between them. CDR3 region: CAGPRGGGYTF. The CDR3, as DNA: TGTGCCGGCCCCAGGGGTGGTGGCTACACCTTC.

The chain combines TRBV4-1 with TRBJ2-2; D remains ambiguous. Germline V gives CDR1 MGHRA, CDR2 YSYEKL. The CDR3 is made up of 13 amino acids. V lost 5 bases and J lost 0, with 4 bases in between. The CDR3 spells CASSGANTGELFF. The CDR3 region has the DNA TGCGCCAGCAGCGGGGCGAACACCGGGGAGCTGTTTTTT.

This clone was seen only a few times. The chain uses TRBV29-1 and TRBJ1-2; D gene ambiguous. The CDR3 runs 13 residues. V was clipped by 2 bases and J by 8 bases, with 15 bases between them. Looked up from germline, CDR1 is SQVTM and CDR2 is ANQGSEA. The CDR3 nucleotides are TGCAGCGTTGAACGACTTGAGGCAAGAGGCTACACCTTC. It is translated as CSVERLEARGYTF.

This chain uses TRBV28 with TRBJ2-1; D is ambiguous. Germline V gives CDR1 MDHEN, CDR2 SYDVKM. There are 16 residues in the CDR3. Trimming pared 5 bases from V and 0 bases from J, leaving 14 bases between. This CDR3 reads CASSLPGRSSYNEQFF. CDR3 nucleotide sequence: TGTGCCAGCAGTCTCCCAGGACGCAGCTCCTACAATGAGCAGTTCTTC. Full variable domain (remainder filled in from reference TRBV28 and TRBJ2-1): DVKVTQSSRYLVKRTGEKVFLECVQDMDHENMFWYRQDPGLGLRLIYFSYDVKMKEKGDIPEGYSVSREKKERFSLILESASTNQTSMYLCASSLPGRSSYNEQFFGPGTRLTVL.

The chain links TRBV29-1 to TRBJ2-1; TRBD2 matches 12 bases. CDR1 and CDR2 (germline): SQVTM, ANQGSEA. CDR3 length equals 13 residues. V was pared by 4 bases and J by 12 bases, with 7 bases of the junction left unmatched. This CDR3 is CSVGSSGRAGQFF. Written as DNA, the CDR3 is TGCAGCGTTGGTTCTAGCGGGAGGGCCGGGCAGTTCTTC.

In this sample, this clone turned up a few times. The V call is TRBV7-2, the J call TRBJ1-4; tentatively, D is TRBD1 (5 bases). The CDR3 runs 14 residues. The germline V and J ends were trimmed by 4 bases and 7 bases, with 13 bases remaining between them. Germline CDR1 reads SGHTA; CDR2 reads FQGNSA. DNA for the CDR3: TGTGCCAGCAGCTGGGGGTCGGTGCCTGAAAAACTGTTTTTT. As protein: CASSWGSVPEKLFF.

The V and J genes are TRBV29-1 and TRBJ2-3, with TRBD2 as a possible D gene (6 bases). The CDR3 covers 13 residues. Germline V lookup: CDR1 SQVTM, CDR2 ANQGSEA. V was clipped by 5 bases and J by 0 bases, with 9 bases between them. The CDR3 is CSVPGTSTDTQYF. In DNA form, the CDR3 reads TGCAGCGTTCCCGGGACTAGCACAGATACGCAGTATTTT.